This T cell receptor (beta chain) was retrieved from a study of tumor-infiltrating lymphocytes in primary liver carcinoma (dated by TCRdb to about 2017). With regard to the full study: Surgical resection was performed in China between 2015 and March 2016 on several patients with histopathologically diagnosed primary liver carcinoma. Of the five patients, three men and two women aged 30 to 69 years, four had hepatocellular carcinoma and one had combined HCC and intrahepatic cholangiocarcinoma. The tumors of the five patients were staged as T1-T3 N0M0, with maximum diameters ranging from about 4.2 to 11 cm. Roughly 3.65 to 7.13 million productive TCRbeta reads were obtained per sample, and no significant difference in read depth was found between tissue types. TCRbeta repertoire sequencing, expression microarrays and whole-exome sequencing were combined in the study across five regions of each liver tumor, with adjacent normal tissue and blood also included. A total of around 35 specimens from 5 patients went through TCRbeta repertoire sequencing, namely 25 tumor regions, 5 adjacent noncancerous liver tissues and 5 peripheral blood samples. Technical replicate repertoires showed high reproducibility, with mean shared-clone rates around 0.91 and correlation coefficients above 0.95. Study-level results and caveats: The top 250 clones accounted for a significantly greater share of the repertoire in tumors than in blood (p = 0.039). Consistent with antigen-driven expansion, pairs of tumor regions showed higher repertoire overlap (mean around 36%) than either tumor-adjacent pairs (about 17%) or tumor-blood pairs (around 14%). Only the TCR beta chain was sequenced, so true repertoire diversity is likely underestimated because unpaired alpha chains were not captured. Only 4 or 5 patients were included in the study, and the authors note that the findings should be validated in a larger study. Because the samples were bulk and unsorted, CD4+ and CD8+ T cell repertoires could not be compared.

From the cysteine up to the phenylalanine, the CDR3 has a length of 16 residues. Left in the record is the CDR3 DNA by itself, 48 bases read in frame from the first base. The germline ends are 19 bases apart after V is trimmed by 3 bases and J by 7 bases. Looking up the germline V gene (reference sequence) yields CDR1 SGHKS and CDR2 YYEKEE. Blood RNA was extracted from unsorted whole blood using TRIzol reagent, and germline DNA was obtained with the DNeasy Blood & Tissue kit. At the time of sampling, the patients had chronic HBV infection and had not received any treatment. Before surgery, around 4.2 milliliters of peripheral blood were collected into K2EDTA tubes. TCRbeta-specific cDNA was reverse-transcribed from about 0.45 ug total RNA using a constant-region primer and ProtoScript II reverse transcriptase. TCRbeta libraries were built with three nested multiplex PCR rounds, a slightly modified ARM-PCR procedure. The first two PCR rounds used multiplex TRBV1-TRBV30 forward primers with a Cbeta reverse primer, each for 10 cycles. A final 25-cycle PCR with Deep VentR polymerase added sample barcodes and Illumina adapters. Amplicons of 200-500 bp were gel-purified with a QIAquick gel extraction kit before sequencing. An Illumina HiSeq 2500 was used to sequence the TCRbeta amplicons with 250-bp paired-end reads. Turning to the authors' computational methods: Reads were quality-trimmed with Trimmomatic v0.33, and paired reads were merged with FLASH v1.2.11 to recover full CDR3 sequences. V, D and J germline segments were assigned to the rearranged TCRbeta sequences by MiGEC v1.2.1b. Clonotype statistics and Shannon-Wiener diversity indices were calculated with VDJtools v1.0.0. To cut down on sampling bias, every analysis after diversity analysis relied on just the 250 most abundant clonotypes from each sample. TCRdb ran its own pipeline on the public reads, namely fastp trimming at Q25 and MiXCR clone calling, and kept in-frame beta chains. Each entry is one CDR3 protein sequence, shown with its most common DNA and genes. These V and J calls derive from TCRdb rather than the authors' analysis. The sample table contains 300,000 to 400,000 distinct CDR3 sequences; only one count was recorded for around three fifths of them. The ten largest make up roughly 10% of the sample.

To note about this clonotype: Its antigen is unknown. No base quality values were provided; no much bigger clone lies one nucleotide off.

Material: peripheral blood. This clonotype was obtained from a middle-aged man with primary liver carcinoma and hepatitis B virus infection. This receptor chain uses TRBV5-5 and TRBJ2-2, with TRBD1 perhaps the D gene, on 6 matching bases. The DNA sequence follows: TGTGCCAGCAGCTGGCATGGGGGCGGACGGTTCGGGGAGCTGTTTTTT. Its translation is CASSWHGGGRFGELFF.